These 14 T cell receptor beta chains originate from one sample sequenced in a study of control samples from healthy donors and cancer patients. This table comes from immunoSEQ multiplex PCR, and its TCRdb copy is limited to in-frame clones, with some not included. This repertoire includes some 180,000 clones. Sequenced: blood. The origin of the receptors is a woman between 25 and 40 years old in good health.

The chain is built from TRBV29-1 and TRBJ2-4; D is unclear. The germline V and J ends were trimmed by 6 bases and 0 bases, with 9 bases remaining between them. Germline V gives CDR1 SQVTM, CDR2 ANQGSEA. The CDR3 extends over 13 amino acids. CDR3 sequence (DNA): TGCAGCGTCCGGCCAGTAGCCAAAAACATTCAGTACTTC. Translating it yields CSVRPVAKNIQYF.

V and J are TRBV14 and TRBJ1-4; TRBD1 might be the D (5 bases). V was clipped by 4 bases and J by 6 bases, with 30 bases between them. Germline CDR1 SGHDN, CDR2 FVKESK. This CDR3 is built from 20 residues. CDR3 in DNA: TGTGCCAGCAGCCTAAAGAGGGCGACAAAGCCTCTAGGGGTTCATGAAAAACTGTTTTTT. This gives the protein CASSLKRATKPLGVHEKLFF.

The V call is TRBV6-6, the J call TRBJ2-1; 9 bases are shared with TRBD2. V trimming: 5 bases; J trimming: 4 bases; junction bases outside the gene matches: 12. Germline CDR1 MNHNY, CDR2 SVGAGI (reference sequence). This CDR3 has 17 amino acids. In DNA form, the CDR3 reads TGTGCCAGCAGTCCGGGACTAGCTGGGGGGGCGTACAATGAGCAGTTCTTC. Translating it yields CASSPGLAGGAYNEQFF.

V usage is TRBV28 and J usage is TRBJ1-4, with D unresolved. V shed 4 bases and J shed 12 bases, with 15 bases lying between them. The length of the CDR3 is 13 residues. The V gene's germline CDR1 is MDHEN and CDR2 SYDVKM. The DNA for the CDR3 is TGTGCCAGCAGTTGGGGTTTTCTGAGGGAACTGTTTTTT. Translated: CASSWGFLRELFF. Full variable domain (outside the CDR3, taken from reference TRBV28 and TRBJ1-4): DVKVTQSSRYLVKRTGEKVFLECVQDMDHENMFWYRQDPGLGLRLIYFSYDVKMKEKGDIPEGYSVSREKKERFSLILESASTNQTSMYLCASSWGFLRELFFGSGTQLSVL.

This sequence joins TRBV28 and TRBJ1-1; tentatively, D is TRBD1 (6 bases). The germline CDR1 and CDR2 sequences are MDHEN and SYDVKM. V lost 5 bases, J lost 4 bases, and 20 bases lay in between. The CDR3 is 16 amino acids. The CDR3 coding sequence is TGTGCCAGCAGTCCCGGGGGGGCGCTGGGGCCCACTGAAGCTTTCTTT. Its translation: CASSPGGALGPTEAFF.

The chain carries TRBV5-4 and TRBJ1-3, with a weak D call TRBD1 (6 bases). V shed 5 bases and J shed 4 bases, with 16 bases lying between them. There are 15 residues in the CDR3. In germline, CDR1 is SGHNT, CDR2 YYREEE (reference sequence). For the CDR3, the DNA is TGTGCCAGCAGTCAGGGGACCAGACAGGGAAACACCATATATTTT. Its translation: CASSQGTRQGNTIYF.

The CDR3 protein is CASSLRLPTDTQYF. As DNA, the CDR3 is TGTGCCAGCAGCTTAAGACTTCCCACAGATACGCAGTATTTT. The chain is built from TRBV27 and TRBJ2-3; no clear D gene. Trimming shortened V by 6 bases and J by 2 bases, and 12 bases separated the two germline ends. This CDR3 has 14 amino acids. Looked up from germline, CDR1 is MNHEY and CDR2 is SMNVEV (reference sequence).

This sequence joins TRBV5-4 and TRBJ2-7; possibly TRBD1 or TRBD2 for D (5 bases each). The V end lost 0 bases, the J end lost 4 bases, and 14 bases lay between the germline ends. CDR1 is SGHNT, CDR2 YYREEE, per germline (reference sequence). This CDR3 region has 15 residues. CDR3 DNA: TGTGCCAGCAGCTTGGCGGGACCTCGTGAGTACGAGCAGTACTTC. Protein: CASSLAGPREYEQYF.

The chain combines TRBV28 with TRBJ1-1; D is unclear. Germline V CDR1 and CDR2: MDHEN, SYDVKM. This CDR3 spans 13 amino acids. V gave up 4 bases and J gave up 4 bases, with 10 bases separating them. The CDR3 here is CASSSPDATEAFF. For the CDR3, the DNA is TGTGCCAGCAGTTCCCCGGATGCCACTGAAGCTTTCTTT.

The rearrangement links TRBV19 to TRBJ1-2; 8 positions match TRBD1. Germline trimming cut 3 bases from V and 7 bases from J; bases unmatched to any gene: 10. From germline, CDR1 is LNHDA and CDR2 SQIVND (reference sequence). The CDR3 spans 15 residues. Here the CDR3 DNA reads TGTGCCAGTAGTATTGTTTCCAGGGGGCCTTCTGGCTACACCTTC. Residues: CASSIVSRGPSGYTF.

Comments on this clone: At one boundary the junction diverges from the germline segment, which might be a read error. V and J are TRBV7-7 and TRBJ2-5, with D possibly being TRBD2 (7 bases). This CDR3 is built from 15 residues. From germline, CDR1 is SSHAT and CDR2 FNYEAQ (reference sequence). The CDR3 bases are TGTGCTAGCAGCCCGCGGGGGCTAGTCCAAGAGACCCAGTACTTC. Protein sequence: CASSPRGLVQETQYF.

V gene TRBV5-1 combines with J gene TRBJ1-1; perhaps TRBD1 as D (6 bases). The CDR3 sequence is 14 residues long. Germline assignment: CDR1 SGHRS and CDR2 YFSETQ. With 2 bases removed from V and 3 bases from J, the gap between germline ends came to 11 bases. The CDR3 sequence is CASSFGGSYTEAFF. The CDR3 coding sequence is TGCGCCAGCAGCTTCGGGGGCTCCTACACTGAAGCTTTCTTT.

V gene TRBV10-1 combines with J gene TRBJ2-1, with TRBD2 matching over 8 bases. The junction had 6 bases not matched to a gene; V was cut back by 4 bases and J by 7 bases. Germline CDR1 reads WNHNN; CDR2 reads SYGVQD (reference sequence). The CDR3 sequence is 14 residues long. CDR3 sequence (DNA): TGCGCCAGCAGTGGACCGGGACTAGGGAATGAGCAGTTCTTC. It specifies CASSGPGLGNEQFF.

The V gene is TRBV3-1 (or the pseudogene TRBV3-2), the J gene TRBJ1-2, with unresolved D. CDR3 length: 14 amino acids. The germline V gene encodes CDR1 LGHDT and CDR2 YNNKEL (reference sequence). V lost 5 bases to trimming and J lost 6 bases, with 16 bases between them. The CDR3 loop reads CASSWRARENGYTF. Here the CDR3 DNA reads TGTGCCAGCAGCTGGCGCGCGAGGGAGAATGGCTACACCTTC.